This T cell receptor (beta chain) was sequenced during a study of T-cell reconstitution after alpha-beta-depleted transplantation in children. Unique molecular identifiers were incorporated during preparation of the TCRbeta library. TCRdb processed the PCR reads anew with MiXCR; each CDR3 protein has one entry. Of hundreds of thousands of distinct CDR3 sequences listed, over 10% are singletons. Germline assignment: CDR1 KGHDR and CDR2 SFDVKD. The ends lost 5 bases at V and 1 base at J; junction bases unmatched: 10. The CDR3 sequence is 17 residues long. This TCR derives from a male patient under 18 who had a stem cell transplant for acute myeloid leukemia, so the T cells may come from the graft donor. The chain joins TRBV24-1 to TRBJ2-7; 10 nucleotides agree with TRBD2. The specimen was PBMCs, mostly from graft donor cells, collected 360 days after TCRalphabeta/CD19-depleted stem cell transplant. The CDR3 reads CATSGPTGLAESYEQYF. As DNA, the CDR3 is TGTGCCACCAGTGGCCCCACCGGACTAGCGGAGTCCTACGAGCAGTACTTC.